This T cell receptor (beta chain) is drawn from a study of T cells in Graves' hyperthyroidism and ophthalmopathy. Under 3 months was the duration of disease in ophthalmopathy patients, who also had a Clinical Activity Score of at least 3 and a NOSPECS grade of at least 4. Patients were excluded for uncontrolled infection, other autoimmune disease, pregnancy or lactation. This CDR3 has 13 amino acids. J gave up 2 bases and V 8 bases, and 5 bases lay outside the gene matches. Regions amplified from RNA transcripts were the TCR beta CDR3 regions. The TCR CDR3 was amplified in a first-round RT-PCR using the HTBI primer set. TCRdb independently ran MiXCR on the multiplex PCR reads; one entry per CDR3 protein. The data hold a few hundred thousand distinct CDR3 sequences, with about 13% observed a single time. This clonotype was detected only a few times.

Sequenced sample: blood. This receptor was taken from a woman between 40 and 55 years old with Graves' ophthalmopathy. The rearrangement uses TRBV12-3 or TRBV12-4 and TRBJ1-2; 7 nucleotides match TRBD1. CDR3 in amino acids: CASGVQGNYGYTF. CDR3 DNA: TGTGCCAGCGGAGTACAGGGGAACTATGGCTACACCTTC.